These T cell receptor beta chains were read from a single sample in a study of beta chain features in type 1 diabetes. Assay: immunoSEQ multiplex PCR; the TCRdb copy retains only in-frame clones and omits some. This table has about 930,000 clones, roughly a sixth appearing once. Sequences were obtained from naive CD4+ T cells from blood. The receptors originated from a woman younger than 35 in good health. The CDR3 runs from the conserved cysteine through the conserved F or W. The order of the fields is clone size, D gene, V gene, CDR3 length, J gene, CDR3 DNA, CDR3 protein. The D gene is left open where the match is weak. Clone size is not always given. Where it is, it says once, few, many or a class for expanded clones.

few	NA	TRBV20-1	11	TRBJ2-1	TGCAGTGCCCCTAAGTCTGGACAGCAGTTCTTC	CSAPKSGQQFF
few	NA	TRBV10-3	13	TRBJ2-3	TGTGCCATCGGGGAGATGGGTGCAGATACGCAGTATTTT	CAIGEMGADTQYF
NA	NA	TRBV20-1	11	TRBJ2-7	TGCAGTGTAAAGGAGACCTACGAGCAGTACTTC	CSVKETYEQYF
few	NA	TRBV28	12	TRBJ2-7	TGTGCCAGTGCCTTTAGCTCCTACGAGCAGTACTTC	CASAFSSYEQYF
NA	TRBD2	TRBV6-6	16	TRBJ2-3	TGTGCCAGCAGTTACCCGGGACTAGGGGAGATTACGACGCAGTATTTT	CASSYPGLGEITTQYF
NA	TRBD1	TRBV11-1	15	TRBJ1-4	TGTGCCAGCAGCCCCGGGACAGTGGGGAATGAAAAACTGTTTTTT	CASSPGTVGNEKLFF
NA	TRBD2	TRBV29-1	16	TRBJ2-1	TGCAGCGTTGTTACTAGCGGGAGGAGGGGCTACAATGAGCAGTTCTTC	CSVVTSGRRGYNEQFF
NA	TRBD1	TRBV9	15	TRBJ2-7	TGTGCCAGCAGCGCCCAAGACAGGGGACCTTACGAGCAGTACTTC	CASSAQDRGPYEQYF
NA	TRBD1	TRBV5-1	20	TRBJ1-4	TGCGCCAGCAGCTTGGCTTTTGGGACAGCTTCAACACTCACCGATGAAAAACTGTTTTTT	CASSLAFGTASTLTDEKLFF
NA	NA	TRBV9	13	TRBJ2-3	TGTGCCAGCAGCCAGGAGGGAGCAGATACGCAGTATTTT	CASSQEGADTQYF
NA	NA	TRBV11-2	15	TRBJ2-1	TGTGCCAGCAGCCTCGGCGGAAGCTCCTACAATGAGCAGTTCTTC	CASSLGGSSYNEQFF
NA	TRBD1	TRBV28	15	TRBJ2-7	TGTGCCAGCAGTCAACAGGGGATGTCCCACTACGAGCAGTACTTC	CASSQQGMSHYEQYF
few	NA	TRBV28	12	TRBJ1-1	TGTGCCAGCAGTTTCGGGACACGTGAAGCTTTCTTT	CASSFGTREAFF
few	NA	TRBV28	13	TRBJ2-1	TGTGCCAGCAGTCTAAGCTCCTACAATGAGCAGTTCTTC	CASSLSSYNEQFF
few	NA	TRBV10-3	13	TRBJ2-7	TGTGCCATCAGCGAGGGCAGGTCCTACGAGCAGTACTTC	CAISEGRSYEQYF
once	NA	TRBV7-8	13	TRBJ1-5	TGTGCCGCGGGCAGTAATAGCAATCAGCCCCAGCATTTT	CAAGSNSNQPQHF
NA	NA	TRBV19	14	TRBJ2-1	TGTGCCAGTAGTATAGGTCGGAACTACAATGAGCAGTTCTTC	CASSIGRNYNEQFF
NA	NA	TRBV5-1	14	TRBJ2-7	TGCGCCAGCAGCTTATCTGGCCCGCCTGGTGAGCAGTACTTC	CASSLSGPPGEQYF
few	NA	TRBV29-1	12	TRBJ2-3	TGCAGCGTTTTGGGGGGAACAGATACGCAGTATTTT	CSVLGGTDTQYF
NA	TRBD1	TRBV28	15	TRBJ1-5	TGTGCCAGCAGTCCCACAGGGGGCGCGAGACAGCCCCAGCATTTT	CASSPTGGARQPQHF
few	NA	TRBV5-4	12	TRBJ2-5	TGTGCCAGCAGCGAACAACAAGAGACCCAGTACTTC	CASSEQQETQYF
NA	TRBD1	TRBV5-1	14	TRBJ2-7	TGCGCCAGCAGCTTGGCCGGGACAGATGGCGAGCAGTACTTC	CASSLAGTDGEQYF
few	NA	TRBV21-1	17	TRBJ2-4	TGTGCCAGCAGCACTAGGACGTATTATTGGGCCAAAAACATTCAGTACTTC	CASSTRTYYWAKNIQYF
NA	TRBD1	TRBV28	14	TRBJ1-3	TGTGCCAGCAGTGGAACAGGGGAGGGAAACACCATATATTTT	CASSGTGEGNTIYF
NA	NA	TRBV5-1	15	TRBJ2-1	TGCGCCAGCTCAAAAGCGGGTAGCTCCTACAATGAGCAGTTCTTC	CASSKAGSSYNEQFF
few	NA	TRBV6-6	15	TRBJ2-1	TGTGCCAGCAGCCGACCCGGGGCTGAATACAATGAGCAGTTCTTC	CASSRPGAEYNEQFF
NA	NA	TRBV19	14	TRBJ1-5	TGTGCCAGTAGTACGGGACCCTTGTATCAGCCCCAGCATTTT	CASSTGPLYQPQHF
NA	NA	TRBV5-1	14	TRBJ1-3	TGCGCCAGCCGGGGCGCAAACTCTGGAAACACCATATATTTT	CASRGANSGNTIYF
few	NA	TRBV18	12	TRBJ2-7	TGTGCCAGCTCACCCCTAGGCTACGAGCAGTACTTC	CASSPLGYEQYF
NA	NA	TRBV7-9	13	TRBJ1-2	TGTGCCAGCAGCCCGGGATGGGGGAGCGGCTACACCTTC	CASSPGWGSGYTF
NA	TRBD2	TRBV19	13	TRBJ2-1	TGTGCCAGTAGTACAGAATGGGAGGGAGGACAGTTCTTC	CASSTEWEGGQFF